This TCR beta chain was sequenced in a study of T-cell memory formation after mild COVID-19. At the level of the study: Across donors, TCR clusters were largely donor specific. Findings and limits, study-wide: Pre-infection memory contained some responding clones, which suggested that cross-reactive memory had joined.

As regards this clonotype: Antigen specificity is unknown.

The TCR alpha and TCR beta cDNA libraries, bearing sample barcodes and UMIs, were generated by 5'RACE using constant-segment primers. TCRdb itself ran the 5' RACE reads through MiXCR, one entry per CDR3 protein. Of about 170,000 distinct CDR3 sequences listed, 13% are singletons. Looked up from germline, CDR1 is LGHNA and CDR2 is YSLEER. V was trimmed by 4 bases and J by 3 bases, leaving 11 bases between them. The CDR3 has 14 amino acids. This TCR came from a man between 18 and 35 years old who had mild COVID-19 (a few samples of this study predate the infection). Cell type and time point are not known. This chain connects TRBV4-3 to TRBJ2-3, with TRBD2 as a possible D gene (7 bases). The sample consisted of PBMCs or a T cell subset sorted from them (not recorded which). The CDR3 sequence is CASSRRGATDTQYF. In DNA, the CDR3 is TGCGCCAGCAGCCGCCGGGGGGCAACAGATACGCAGTATTTT.